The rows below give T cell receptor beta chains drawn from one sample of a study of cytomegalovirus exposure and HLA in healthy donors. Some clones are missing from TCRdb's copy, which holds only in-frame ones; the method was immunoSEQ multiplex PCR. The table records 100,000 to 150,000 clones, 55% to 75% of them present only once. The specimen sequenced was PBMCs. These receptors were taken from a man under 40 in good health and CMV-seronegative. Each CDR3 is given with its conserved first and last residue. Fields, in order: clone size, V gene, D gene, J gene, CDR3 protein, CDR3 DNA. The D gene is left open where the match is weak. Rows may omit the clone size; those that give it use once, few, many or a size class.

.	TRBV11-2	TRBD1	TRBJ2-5	CASSLGRQGLQETQYF	TGTGCCAGCAGCTTAGGTAGACAGGGCTTACAAGAGACCCAGTACTTC
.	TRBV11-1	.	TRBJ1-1	CASSVTGGTEAFF	TGTGCCAGCAGCGTGACTGGGGGGACTGAAGCTTTCTTT
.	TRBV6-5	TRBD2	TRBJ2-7	CASRTRTGGNYEQYF	TGTGCCAGCAGGACGCGCACCGGGGGGAACTACGAGCAGTACTTC
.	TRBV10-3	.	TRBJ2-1	CAISELRGAYSYNEQFF	TGTGCCATCAGTGAGTTACGCGGGGCATACTCCTACAATGAGCAGTTCTTC
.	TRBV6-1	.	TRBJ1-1	CASSEVRGAFF	TGTGCCAGCAGTGAAGTCAGGGGAGCTTTCTTT
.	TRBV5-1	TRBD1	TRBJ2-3	CASSLGGTGADTQYF	TGCGCCAGCAGCTTGGGGGGGACAGGGGCCGATACGCAGTATTTT
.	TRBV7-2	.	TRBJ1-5	CASSPGWGNQPQHF	TGTGCCAGCAGCCCAGGCTGGGGCAATCAGCCCCAGCATTTT
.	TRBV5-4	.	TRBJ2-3	CASSPLKGGSDTQYF	TGTGCCAGCAGCCCCCTTAAGGGGGGGAGTGATACGCAGTATTTT
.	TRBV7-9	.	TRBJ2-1	CASSSSTYNEQFF	TGTGCCAGCAGCTCTAGTACCTACAATGAGCAGTTCTTC
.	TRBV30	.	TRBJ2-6	CAWSAPRTARSGANVLTF	TGTGCCTGGAGTGCCCCTCGGACAGCGCGCTCTGGGGCCAACGTCCTGACTTTC
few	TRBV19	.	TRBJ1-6	CATDDGGRRSYNSPLHF	TGTGCCACCGACGATGGAGGGAGGCGTTCCTATAATTCACCCCTCCACTTT
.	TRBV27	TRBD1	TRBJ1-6	CASGWTGDNSPLHF	TGTGCCAGCGGATGGACAGGGGATAATTCACCCCTCCACTTT
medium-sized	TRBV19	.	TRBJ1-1	CASKGGPNTEAFF	TGTGCCAGTAAAGGAGGGCCGAACACTGAAGCTTTCTTT
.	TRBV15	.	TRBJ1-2	CATSRRGQGLNGYTF	TGTGCCACCAGCAGAAGGGGCCAGGGCCTAAATGGCTACACCTTC
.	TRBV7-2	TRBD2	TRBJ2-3	CASSGSGVSTDTQYF	TGTGCCAGCAGCGGTAGCGGGGTGAGCACAGATACGCAGTATTTT
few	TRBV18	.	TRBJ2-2	CASSPPVGSASNTGELFF	TGTGCCAGCTCACCACCGGTCGGTAGCGCCTCGAACACCGGGGAGCTGTTTTTT
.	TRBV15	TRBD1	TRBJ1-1	CATESFARGLGAFF	TGTGCCACCGAAAGTTTCGCCAGGGGGCTCGGGGCTTTCTTT
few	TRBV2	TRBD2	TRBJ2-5	CASSPGTSGVETQYF	TGTGCCAGCAGCCCCGGGACTAGCGGGGTGGAGACCCAGTACTTC
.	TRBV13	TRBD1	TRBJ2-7	CASSYTETGSYEQYF	TGTGCCAGCAGCTATACCGAGACAGGGTCCTACGAGCAGTACTTC
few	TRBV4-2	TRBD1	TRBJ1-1	CASSRGQGASEAFF	TGTGCCAGCAGCCGTGGACAGGGGGCTTCTGAAGCTTTCTTT
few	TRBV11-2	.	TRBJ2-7	CASSRGWSYEQYF	TGTGCCAGCAGCCGGGGGTGGTCCTACGAGCAGTACTTC
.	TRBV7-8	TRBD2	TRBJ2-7	CASRGGRLAGDEQYF	TGTGCCAGCCGGGGGGGTCGACTAGCGGGTGACGAGCAGTACTTC
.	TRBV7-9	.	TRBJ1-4	CASSSTRGEKLFF	TGTGCCAGCAGCTCCACTAGAGGGGAAAAACTGTTTTTT
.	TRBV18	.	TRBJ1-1	CASSPPAGRNTEAFF	TGTGCCAGCTCACCACCTGCAGGGCGGAACACTGAAGCTTTCTTT
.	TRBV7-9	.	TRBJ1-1	CASSPGVSEAFF	TGTGCCAGCAGCCCAGGGGTTAGTGAAGCTTTCTTT
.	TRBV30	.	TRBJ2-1	CAWSPIQGVRNEQFF	TGTGCCTGGAGCCCCATACAGGGTGTTAGGAATGAGCAGTTCTTC
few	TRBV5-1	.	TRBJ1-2	CASSFIQGGDYGYTF	TGCGCCAGCAGCTTCATTCAGGGAGGGGACTATGGCTACACCTTC
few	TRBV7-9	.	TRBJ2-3	CSSSLGSGYEDTQYF	TGTTCCAGCAGCTTAGGTTCAGGCTATGAGGATACGCAGTATTTT
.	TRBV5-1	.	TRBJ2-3	CASSWGSGPFTYF	TGCGCCAGCAGCTGGGGAAGCGGACCCTTTACGTATTTT
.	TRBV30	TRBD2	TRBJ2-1	CAWSVGGAEASSYNEQFF	TGTGCCTGGAGTGTCGGGGGGGCCGAAGCCAGCTCCTACAATGAGCAGTTCTTC
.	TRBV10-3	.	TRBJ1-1	CAISETRNAGGTEPAFF	TGTGCCATCAGTGAGACTAGGAACGCAGGCGGTACGGAGCCAGCTTTCTTT
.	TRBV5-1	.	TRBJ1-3	CASSLRTGSSSGNTIYF	TGCGCCAGCAGCCTTCGGACGGGGTCGAGCTCTGGAAACACCATATATTTT
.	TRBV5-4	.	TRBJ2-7	CASSSQSSSYEQYF	TGTGCCAGCAGTTCACAGAGCAGCTCCTACGAGCAGTACTTC
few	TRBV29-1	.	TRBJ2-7	CSVEESTSYEQYF	TGCAGCGTTGAAGAGTCGACTAGCTACGAGCAGTACTTC
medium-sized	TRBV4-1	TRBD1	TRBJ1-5	CASSQDSQGNQPQHF	TGCGCCAGCAGCCAAGATTCACAGGGGAATCAGCCCCAGCATTTT
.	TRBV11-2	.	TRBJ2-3	CASSLERLGATQYF	TGTGCCAGCAGCTTAGAACGACTAGGCGCTACGCAGTATTTT
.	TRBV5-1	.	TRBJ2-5	CASSEGVSETQYF	TGCGCCAGCAGCGAGGGCGTCTCAGAGACCCAGTACTTC
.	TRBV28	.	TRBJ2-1	CASTVQGLKYNEQFF	TGTGCCAGCACCGTCCAGGGGTTAAAGTACAATGAGCAGTTCTTC
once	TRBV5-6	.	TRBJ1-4	CASSFSRRSNEKLFF	TGTGCCAGCAGCTTCTCCAGGAGGTCTAATGAAAAACTGTTTTTT
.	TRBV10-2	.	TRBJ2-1	CASSGTKATYNEQFF	TGCGCCAGCAGTGGGACTAAAGCGACCTACAATGAGCAGTTCTTC
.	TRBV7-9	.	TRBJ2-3	CASSLRTGSTDTQYF	TGTGCCAGCAGCTTGAGGACGGGGAGCACAGATACGCAGTATTTT
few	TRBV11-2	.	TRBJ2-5	CASSLASQQETQYF	TGTGCCAGCAGCTTAGCTAGCCAGCAAGAGACCCAGTACTTC
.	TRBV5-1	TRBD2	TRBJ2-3	CASSFGTSGGRDTQYF	TGCGCCAGCAGCTTCGGGACTAGCGGGGGGAGAGATACGCAGTATTTT
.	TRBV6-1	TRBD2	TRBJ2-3	CASSEWVAGGHRGDTQYF	TGTGCCAGCAGTGAATGGGTGGCGGGGGGGCACAGGGGAGATACGCAGTATTTT
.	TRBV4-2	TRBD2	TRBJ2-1	CASSQDQSSGGFVEQFF	TGTGCCAGCAGCCAAGATCAGTCTAGCGGGGGTTTTGTTGAGCAGTTCTTC
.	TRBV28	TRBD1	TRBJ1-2	CASSLYRDSYGYTF	TGTGCCAGCAGTTTATACCGGGACAGCTATGGCTACACCTTC
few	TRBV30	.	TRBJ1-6	CAWRDSVNSPLHF	TGTGCCTGGAGAGACAGTGTAAATTCACCCCTCCACTTT
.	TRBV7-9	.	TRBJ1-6	CSSSLSGHELNSPLHF	TGTTCCAGCAGCTTATCCGGACACGAACTTAATTCACCCCTCCACTTT
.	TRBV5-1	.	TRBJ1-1	CASSPDSNTEAFF	TGCGCCAGCTCCCCTGACAGTAACACTGAAGCTTTCTTT
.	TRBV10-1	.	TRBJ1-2	CASSPGSSNYGYTF	TGCGCCAGCAGCCCCGGTAGTTCGAACTATGGCTACACCTTC
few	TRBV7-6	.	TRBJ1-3	CASSLAPAGNSGNTIYF	TGTGCCAGCAGCTTAGCGCCGGCGGGGAACTCTGGAAACACCATATATTTT
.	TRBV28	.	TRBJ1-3	CATLPSRDTIYF	TGTGCCACCCTCCCTTCTCGGGACACCATATATTTT
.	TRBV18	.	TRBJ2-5	CASSPSQETQYF	TGTGCCAGCTCACCGAGTCAAGAGACCCAGTACTTC
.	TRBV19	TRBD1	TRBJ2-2	CASSTRDRYLPSGRSGELFF	TGTGCCAGTAGTACGAGGGACAGGTATCTGCCATCGGGGCGGTCCGGGGAGCTGTTTTTT
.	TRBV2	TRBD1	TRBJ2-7	CASKDRGKNYEQYF	TGTGCCAGCAAGGACAGGGGAAAGAACTACGAGCAGTACTTC